Sequencing of this T cell receptor (beta chain) was carried out in a study of cytomegalovirus exposure and HLA in healthy donors. This CDR3 spans 14 amino acids. Germline trimming cut 2 bases from V and 6 bases from J; bases unmatched to any gene: 4. Germline assignment: CDR1 KGHSH and CDR2 LQKENI. In its sample, this clone was seen a few times. The antigen remains unidentified. Regarding the study as a whole: What was likely a sequencing artifact was a cluster of highly shared sequence variants.

Use of 60 Vbeta and 13 Jbeta primers characterized the PCR. In the original analysis: Roughly 11 million of the 75 million to 95 million unique TCR beta chains counted in a later analysis were shared. Repertoires were generated with immunoSEQ multiplex PCR, while TCRdb's copy carries only in-frame clones and drops some. For V, J and clone size, that table is used; D and trimming come from the DNA. The sample contains approximately 150,000 clones, under 70% of which appear only once. Sequenced material: PBMCs. V is TRBV18 and J is TRBJ2-7; 10 bases are shared with TRBD1. The receptor's source is a woman in her thirties or forties in good health and CMV-seropositive. The CDR3 here is CASSPVTGGPEQYF. The CDR3 DNA reads as TGTGCCAGCTCACCAGTGACAGGGGGCCCCGAGCAGTACTTC.